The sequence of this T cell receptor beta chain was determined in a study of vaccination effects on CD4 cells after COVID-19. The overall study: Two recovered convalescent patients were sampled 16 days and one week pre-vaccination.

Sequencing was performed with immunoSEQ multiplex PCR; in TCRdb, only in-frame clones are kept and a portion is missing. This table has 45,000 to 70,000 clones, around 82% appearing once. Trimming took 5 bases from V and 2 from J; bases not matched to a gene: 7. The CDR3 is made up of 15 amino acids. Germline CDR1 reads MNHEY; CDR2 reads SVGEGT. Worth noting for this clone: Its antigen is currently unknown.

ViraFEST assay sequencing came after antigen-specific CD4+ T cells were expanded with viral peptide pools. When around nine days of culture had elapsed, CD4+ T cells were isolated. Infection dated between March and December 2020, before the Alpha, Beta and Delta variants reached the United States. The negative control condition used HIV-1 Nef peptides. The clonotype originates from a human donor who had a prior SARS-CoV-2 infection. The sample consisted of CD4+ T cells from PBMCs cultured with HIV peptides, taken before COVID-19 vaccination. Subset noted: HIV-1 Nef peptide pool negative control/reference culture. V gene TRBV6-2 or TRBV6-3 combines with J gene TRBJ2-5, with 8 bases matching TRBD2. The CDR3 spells CASSLGVAGQETQYF. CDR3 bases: TGTGCCAGCAGTCTTGGGGTAGCGGGGCAAGAGACCCAGTACTTC.